This T cell receptor (beta chain) came from a study of T cells after yellow fever vaccination. The wider study: The SMART-Seq v4 Ultra Low Input method served to prepare the low-cell-number fractions.

The CDR3 extends over 15 amino acids. Trimming removed 2 bases at V and 1 base at J, with 11 bases between. TCRdb re-analysed the 5' RACE reads in MiXCR, keeping a single row per CDR3 protein. In the table there are approximately 250,000 distinct CDR3 sequences, roughly 6.3% of which are singletons. The chain links TRBV12-3 or TRBV12-4 to TRBJ1-1; weak D call: TRBD1 (6 bases). The input for sequencing was CD4+ T cells sorted from PBMCs, taken on the day of the yellow fever booster vaccination. The receptor's source is a man aged 30-40 years who received the YFV17D yellow fever vaccine. CDR3 coding DNA: TGTGCCAGCAGTTTAAGGGGGGTTGGGAACACTGAAGCTTTCTTT. Its translation: CASSLRGVGNTEAFF.